This section outlines one T cell receptor (beta chain) sequence together with its context. Its cognate antigen is unknown. The assay was carried out at the deep level. The repertoire was sequenced with immunoSEQ multiplex PCR; TCRdb's copy has only in-frame clones and lacks some. The sample has about 2.1 million clones, roughly 95% seen once; the top ten hold roughly 1.7%. This sample is part of a study of shared clonotypes between healthy human individuals. As for the study in general: Each donor's CD4 naive and CD4 memory cells filled three plates apiece, CD8 naive two, and CD8 memory one.

Overall study results and limits: The low donor count limited represented genetic and exposure-history diversity.

Terminally differentiated effector memory CD45RA+ cells were left out of the naive CD8 fraction, which was CD45RO-negative and positively selected for CCR7. Recent vaccinations or acute infections were absent in the healthy HIV-negative adult donors. Germline CDR1 reads MNHEY; CDR2 reads SMNVEV (reference sequence). V lost 3 bases, J lost 4 bases, and 9 bases lay in between. The CDR3 consists of 13 residues. Sequenced sample: naive CD8+ T cells from PBMCs. The chain is built from TRBV27 and TRBJ1-2; D unresolved. This clonotype was sampled from a man aged 18 to 29 in good health. Some clones in this sample may be carry-over from other donors' samples. The CDR3 coding sequence is TGTGCCAGCAGTTTCGGAGTTTCCTATGGCTACACCTTC. This translates into CASSFGVSYGYTF.